Shown below are 29 T cell receptor beta chains from a single sample sequenced in a study of T cells in Graves' hyperthyroidism and ophthalmopathy. RNA transcripts provided the source from which TCR beta CDR3 regions were amplified. The TCR CDR3 first-round RT-PCR relied on the HTBI primer set. TCRdb analysed the multiplex PCR reads with MiXCR anew, one entry per CDR3 protein. The sample has approximately 610,000 distinct CDR3 sequences; about 14% are singletons. The sample was blood. These receptors were obtained from a woman between 35 and 50 years old with Graves' ophthalmopathy.

The chain recombines TRBV4-3 with TRBJ1-3; possible D gene TRBD1, 5 bases. V was shortened by 1 base and J by 4 bases, with 11 bases between the two germline ends. The CDR3 runs to 15 residues. Germline-derived CDR1 and CDR2 are LGHNA and YSLEER. CDR3: CASSQARGPGNTIYF. The DNA for the CDR3 is TGCGCCAGCAGCCAAGCTCGGGGACCCGGAAACACCATATATTTT.

This clonotype was counted at least ten times. The J gene is TRBJ2-2, the V gene TRBV19; D gene ambiguous. The V and J ends lost 7 bases and 7 bases respectively, with 10 bases between them. The CDR3 runs to 12 residues. Germline values: CDR1 LNHDA, CDR2 SQIVND (reference sequence). The CDR3 protein is CASTRRVGELFF. DNA for the CDR3: TGTGCCAGTACTCGACGTGTCGGGGAGCTGTTTTTT.

This clonotype turned up a few times. The chain employs TRBV29-1 and TRBJ1-3, with 12 bases lining up with TRBD1. Losses at the gene ends were 7 bases for V and 6 bases for J; bases not matched to a gene: 4. From germline, CDR1 is SQVTM and CDR2 ANQGSEA. The CDR3 is made up of 13 amino acids. DNA of the CDR3: TGCAGCGCAGTGGGACAGGGGGCAAACACCATATATTTT. Amino acid sequence: CSAVGQGANTIYF.

This clonotype was found many times. The V and J genes are TRBV28 and TRBJ2-7; 10 nucleotides align to TRBD1. The germline CDR1 and CDR2 sequences are MDHEN and SYDVKM. Trimming took 7 bases from V and 1 from J; bases not matched to a gene: 4. The CDR3 has 14 amino acids. CDR3 amino acids: CASIPGQGSYEQYF. The CDR3 DNA sequence: TGTGCCAGCATCCCGGGACAGGGGTCCTACGAGCAGTACTTC.

The rearrangement links TRBV4-2 to TRBJ2-7, with a weak D call TRBD1 (5 bases). V lost 0 bases and J lost 2, with 23 bases in between. CDR3 length equals 19 residues. The germline V gene encodes CDR1 LGHNA and CDR2 YNFKEQ. The CDR3 DNA reads TGTGCCAGCAGCCAAGAGGATTTGGCGACAGCTTACCCCCCCTACGAGCAGTACTTC. Translation gives CASSQEDLATAYPPYEQYF.

There are many counts of this clonotype. This chain uses TRBV19 with TRBJ2-2, with 7 positions matching TRBD1. The trim removed 5 bases at V and 6 bases at J, leaving 3 bases unmatched. CDR1 is LNHDA and CDR2 is SQIVND in the germline V gene (reference sequence). CDR3 length equals 13 residues. For the CDR3, the DNA is TGTGCCAGTAGTGACGGACAGGCCGGGGAGCTGTTTTTT. This codes for CASSDGQAGELFF.

The CDR3 here is CASSARDRGPNEKLFF. CDR3 DNA: TGTGCCAGCAGCGCCCGGGACAGGGGTCCTAATGAAAAACTGTTTTTT. The chain employs TRBV7-9 and TRBJ1-4; 10 nucleotides line up with TRBD1. CDR3 length: 16 amino acids. The V gene's germline CDR1 is SEHNR and CDR2 FQNEAQ (reference sequence). Trimming at V came to 5 bases and at J to 3 bases, leaving 6 bases not matched to a gene.

About this clonotype: Relative to the germline gene, one junction end is altered; a read error may explain this. The gene calls are TRBV11-2 and TRBJ1-1; D not resolved. The CDR3 covers 12 residues. Germline V gives CDR1 SGHAT, CDR2 FQNNGV. The CDR3 loop reads CASSQSDTIIVF. CDR3 nucleotide sequence: TGTGCCAGCAGCCAGTCGGATACCATTATCGTTTTT.

This clonotype was found a few times. The chain carries TRBV7-2 and TRBJ1-1; weak D call: TRBD1 (5 bases). The CDR3 sequence is 14 residues long. V was cut by 5 bases and J by 6 bases, with 16 bases left in between. Germline-derived CDR1 and CDR2 are SGHTA and FQGNSA. DNA for the CDR3: TGTGCCAGCAGCCCCCCCGCAGGACAACCTGAAGCTTTCTTT. Its protein is CASSPPAGQPEAFF.

The V call is TRBV5-4, the J call TRBJ2-7, with D possibly matching TRBD1 (6 bases). V dropped 0 bases and J dropped 1 base, with 14 bases sitting between them. The CDR3 consists of 16 residues. The germline gives CDR1 SGHNT, CDR2 YYREEE (reference sequence). CDR3 region: CASSLETGDFSYEQYF. Here the CDR3 DNA reads TGTGCCAGCAGCTTGGAGACAGGTGATTTTTCCTACGAGCAGTACTTC.

The table lists this clonotype with many counts. This chain links TRBV6-1 with TRBJ1-5; 7 bases are a match to TRBD1. V was clipped by 6 bases and J by 4 bases; unmatched bases: 6. The CDR3 has 14 amino acids. Germline CDR1 reads MNHNS; CDR2 reads SASEGT. In DNA form, the CDR3 reads TGTGCCAGCAGGCCGCCGGGACAGAATCAGCCCCAGCATTTT. Residues: CASRPPGQNQPQHF.

This clonotype was seen many times. The V call is TRBV12-5, the J call TRBJ2-7, with 13 bases matching TRBD2. The ends lost 4 bases at V and 12 bases at J; junction bases unmatched: 12. This CDR3 region has 15 residues. Germline values: CDR1 LGHNT, CDR2 FRNRAP. CDR3 sequence reads: CASGSTGTSGELRYF. CDR3 sequence (DNA): TGTGCTAGTGGTTCGACCGGGACTAGCGGGGAACTTCGGTACTTC.

This rearrangement joins TRBV6-5 to TRBJ2-7, with D tentatively TRBD1 (5 bases). The germline V gene encodes CDR1 MNHEY and CDR2 SVGAGI. The V and J ends lost 2 bases and 7 bases respectively, with 15 bases between them. This CDR3 is built from 14 residues. The chain's CDR3 is CASSYRIGVGEQYF. In DNA, the CDR3 is TGTGCCAGCAGTTACCGGATAGGGGTAGGAGAGCAGTACTTC.

This clonotype occurred a few times. This chain's CDR3 is CASSITSVSYEQYF. CDR3 DNA: TGTGCCAGTAGTATTACTAGCGTCTCCTACGAGCAGTACTTC. The chain uses TRBV19 and TRBJ2-7; 7 bases match TRBD2. Germline V gives CDR1 LNHDA, CDR2 SQIVND (reference sequence). Trimming at V came to 3 bases and at J to 0 bases, leaving 2 bases not matched to a gene. This CDR3 spans 14 amino acids.

This clonotype was counted at least ten times. J is TRBJ2-3 and V is TRBV20-1, with D perhaps TRBD2 (5 bases). V lost 6 bases and J 6 bases, leaving 13 bases between the germline ends. CDR1 is DFQATT and CDR2 is SNEGSKA in the germline V gene (reference sequence). The CDR3 loop spans 12 amino acids. The CDR3 loop is CSATPAADTQYF. The DNA of the CDR3 is TGCAGTGCCACGCCAGCGGCTGATACGCAGTATTTT.

At least ten counts were recorded for this clonotype. This chain uses TRBV29-1 with TRBJ1-2, with D perhaps matching TRBD1 (5 bases). CDR3 length: 13 residues. Per germline, CDR1 SQVTM and CDR2 ANQGSEA. V was shortened by 0 bases and J by 3 bases, with 8 bases between the two germline ends. The CDR3 DNA is TGCAGCGTTGAAGACAGGGCTGACTATGGCTACACCTTC. It translates to CSVEDRADYGYTF.

In this sample, this clonotype turned up many times. This chain links TRBV19 with TRBJ2-5; D not certain. Trimming removed 7 bases at V and 5 bases at J, with 8 bases between. CDR3 length: 11 amino acids. CDR1 is LNHDA and CDR2 is SQIVND in the germline V gene (reference sequence). CDR3 coding DNA: TGTGCCAGTACCTATAGGGAGACCCAGTACTTC. This gives the protein CASTYRETQYF.

This clonotype was observed many times. V and J are TRBV6-2 or TRBV6-3 and TRBJ2-7, with a tentative D call TRBD2 (7 bases). CDR3 size: 15 residues. Germline-derived CDR1 and CDR2 are MNHEY and SVGEGT. Deletions cut 2 bases from V and 12 bases from J, with 23 bases between. CDR3 in amino acids: CASSYMREGGQKTYF. CDR3 sequence (DNA): TGTGCCAGCAGTTACATGAGGGAGGGCGGACAGAAGACGTACTTC.

This clonotype was counted ten times or more. CDR3 sequence reads: CASLRSPGRAFF. The CDR3 DNA sequence: TGTGCCAGCTTGAGATCCCCGGGTCGGGCTTTCTTT. The J gene is TRBJ1-1, the V gene TRBV28; D is ambiguous. The CDR3 length is 12 residues. Trimming cost V 8 bases and J 11 bases, with 18 bases left between them. CDR1 and CDR2 from the germline V gene are MDHEN and SYDVKM.

Ten or more counts support this clonotype. The J gene is TRBJ2-3, the V gene TRBV6-2 or TRBV6-3; 9 bases map to TRBD2. Trimming took 6 bases from V and 2 from J; bases not matched to a gene: 12. The CDR3 is made up of 17 amino acids. Germline V gives CDR1 MNHEY, CDR2 SVGEGT. CDR3 protein: CASSSPRLAGYTDTQYF. In DNA, the CDR3 is TGTGCCAGCAGCTCCCCGAGGCTAGCGGGGTACACAGATACGCAGTATTTT.

This clonotype was detected only a few times. V gene TRBV11-1 combines with J gene TRBJ2-7; D not certain. The germline V gene has CDR1 SGHAT and CDR2 FQDESV (reference sequence). Trimming left V 6 bases short and J 1 base short, with 19 bases between. The CDR3 is 16 amino acids. The CDR3 nucleotides are TGTGCCAGCAGTCATGCGTACGGCCTACCATCCTACGAGCAGTACTTC. It specifies CASSHAYGLPSYEQYF.

This clonotype was observed many times. The chain is built from TRBV6-2 or TRBV6-3 and TRBJ1-3; 7 bases align to TRBD1. V lost 5 bases, J lost 1 base, and 8 bases stayed unmatched. Germline lookup yields CDR1 MNHEY and CDR2 SVGEGT. The CDR3 is made up of 16 amino acids. CDR3 bases: TGTGCCAGCAGTCCAGGGACAGTCTCGTCTGGAAACACCATATATTTT. Translation: CASSPGTVSSGNTIYF.

There are many counts of this clonotype. The V gene is TRBV7-6, the J gene TRBJ2-7, with TRBD2 matching 13 bases. The CDR3 extends over 15 amino acids. The V gene's germline CDR1 is SGHVS and CDR2 FNYEAQ. Trimming at V came to 5 bases and at J to 5 bases, leaving 6 bases not matched to a gene. The CDR3 DNA follows: TGTGCCAGCAGCCGGACTAGCGGGAGCACCGACGAGCAGTACTTC. Protein sequence: CASSRTSGSTDEQYF.

This clonotype was seen a single time. The chain employs TRBV28 and TRBJ2-5; D assignment may be TRBD1 or TRBD2 (6 bases each). Trimming left V 5 bases short and J 3 bases short, with 10 bases between. Germline CDR1 MDHEN, CDR2 SYDVKM. This CDR3 region has 13 residues. The CDR3 spells CASSGGTKETQYF. The CDR3 DNA reads TGTGCCAGCAGTGGGGGGACAAAAGAGACCCAGTACTTC.

This clonotype has a handful of counts. The chain has TRBV5-1 and TRBJ2-7, with 9 bases fitting TRBD2. This CDR3 has 16 residues. J gave up 2 bases and V 0 bases, and 6 bases lay outside the gene matches. CDR1 is SGHRS, CDR2 YFSETQ, per germline. CDR3 DNA: TGCGCCAGCAGCTTGGAGTCTAGCGGGACCCCCTACGAGCAGTACTTC. This encodes CASSLESSGTPYEQYF.

This clonotype showed up many times. The V gene is TRBV20-1, the J gene TRBJ1-1; D possibly corresponds to TRBD1 (5 bases). The V and J ends lost 0 bases and 0 bases respectively, with 11 bases between them. Germline V gene sequence: CDR1 DFQATT, CDR2 SNEGSKA (reference sequence). This CDR3 spans 15 amino acids. The CDR3 nucleotides read TGCAGTGCTAGAGATCTCTTGGGGGTGAACACTGAAGCTTTCTTT. It encodes CSARDLLGVNTEAFF.

Points on this clonotype: A much bigger clone sits one base away, suggesting this may be a read error. This chain joins TRBV27 and TRBJ1-2, with TRBD1 identical over 9 bases. The CDR3 extends over 11 amino acids. CDR1 MNHEY and CDR2 SMNVEV come from the germline V gene (reference sequence). Here the CDR3 reads CVSWDRVGYTF. The CDR3 region has the DNA TGTGTCAGTTGGGACAGGGTTGGGTACACCTTC.

In its sample, this clonotype was seen many times. The rearrangement joins TRBV28 to TRBJ2-2; D is unresolved. V was clipped by 5 bases and J by 7 bases, with 20 bases between them. The germline V gene encodes CDR1 MDHEN and CDR2 SYDVKM. The CDR3 length is 16 residues. The CDR3 here is CASSHSRLPASGELFF. The CDR3 DNA reads TGTGCCAGCAGTCATTCCCGCCTCCCAGCCAGCGGGGAGCTGTTTTTT.

This chain joins TRBV6-2 or TRBV6-3 and TRBJ1-2; D not certain. The V gene's germline CDR1 is MNHEY and CDR2 SVGEGT. The CDR3 has 15 residues. V lost 7 bases to trimming and J lost 10 bases, with 25 bases between them. CDR3 sequence: CASTYGAGPQWDYTF. The CDR3 nucleotides are TGTGCCAGCACCTACGGCGCCGGGCCTCAGTGGGACTACACCTTC.